The subject of this entry is one TCR beta chain. The sample belongs to a study of patients and donors after allogeneic stem cell transplantation. V shed 5 bases and J shed 11 bases, with 13 bases lying between them. This CDR3 contains 13 residues. Each CDR3 protein gets one entry after TCRdb re-called the RT-PCR reads with MiXCR. The profile shows about 150,000 distinct CDR3 sequences, about a third of them singletons. The chain couples TRBV12-3 or TRBV12-4 to TRBJ1-6; D ambiguous. This clonotype originated in a human donor who was either an allogeneic HSCT recipient or a stem cell or donor lymphocyte infusion donor (not recorded which). It is not recorded whose cells these are; they may come from a transplant donor. The sequencing sample was made of blood, either unsorted or a sorted T cell fraction (not recorded which). CDR3 residues: CASSPPLRTPLHF. CDR3 nucleotides: TGTGCCAGCAGTCCCCCTCTCCGAACACCCCTCCACTTT.